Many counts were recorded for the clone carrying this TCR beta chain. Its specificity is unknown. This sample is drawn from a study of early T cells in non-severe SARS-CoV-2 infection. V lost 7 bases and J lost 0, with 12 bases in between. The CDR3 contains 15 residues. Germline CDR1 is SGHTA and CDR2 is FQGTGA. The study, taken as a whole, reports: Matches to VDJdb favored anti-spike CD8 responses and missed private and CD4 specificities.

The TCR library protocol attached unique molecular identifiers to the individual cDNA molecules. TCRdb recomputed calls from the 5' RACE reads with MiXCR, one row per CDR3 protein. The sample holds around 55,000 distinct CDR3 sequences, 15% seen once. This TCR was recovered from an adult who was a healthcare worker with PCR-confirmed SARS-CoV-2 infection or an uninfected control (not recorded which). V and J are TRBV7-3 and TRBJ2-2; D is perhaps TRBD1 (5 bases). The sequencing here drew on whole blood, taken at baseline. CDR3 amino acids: CASTMGRSNTGELFF. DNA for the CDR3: TGTGCCAGCACGATGGGGCGTTCGAACACCGGGGAGCTGTTTTTT.